These 6 T cell receptor beta chains originate from one sample sequenced in a study of blood T cell repertoires in COVID-19. Sequenced by immunoSEQ multiplex PCR; TCRdb stores in-frame clones only, minus some. This sample has approximately 99,000 clones, with about 89% found just once. Sequencing was performed on peripheral blood. These receptors all stem from a human donor in a cohort sampled during active COVID-19.

This chain uses TRBV2 with TRBJ2-1; TRBD1 might be the D (6 bases). Germline V gene sequence: CDR1 SNHLY, CDR2 FYNNEI. CDR3 length: 16 amino acids. V was trimmed by 5 bases and J by 6 bases, leaving 20 bases between them. The chain's CDR3 is CASSNFTYRDRNEQFF. CDR3 in DNA: TGTGCCAGCAGTAACTTCACTTACAGGGACCGCAATGAGCAGTTCTTC.

This chain links TRBV5-4 with TRBJ2-1; 7 bases match TRBD1. Germline values: CDR1 SGHNT, CDR2 YYREEE (reference sequence). The V gene end was trimmed by 1 base and the J gene end by 10 bases; junction bases not matched to a gene: 8. The length of the CDR3 is 14 residues. CDR3 protein: CASSLQTGEREQFF. CDR3 sequence (DNA): TGTGCCAGCAGCTTGCAAACAGGGGAAAGGGAGCAGTTCTTC.

In this sample, this clone turned up once. This chain uses TRBV5-4 with TRBJ1-1, with D maybe TRBD1 (5 bases). Germline V gene lookup returns CDR1 SGHNT and CDR2 YYREEE (reference sequence). V lost 3 bases and J 1 base, leaving 19 bases between the germline ends. The CDR3 has 17 amino acids. The CDR3: CASSWALTPDRNTEAFF. The CDR3 nucleotides are TGTGCCAGCAGCTGGGCTCTGACCCCCGACAGGAACACTGAAGCTTTCTTT.

The genes are TRBV13 and TRBJ2-5, with D perhaps matching TRBD1 (6 bases). V was clipped by 4 bases and J by 2 bases, with 17 bases between them. Germline V gene lookup returns CDR1 PRHDT and CDR2 FYEKMQ (reference sequence). This CDR3 comprises 16 residues. The CDR3 sequence is CASSSLYTRGQETQYF. In nucleotides, the CDR3 is TGTGCCAGCAGCTCCTTATATACCAGGGGACAAGAGACCCAGTACTTC.

V gene TRBV6-2 or TRBV6-3 combines with J gene TRBJ2-7; 11 nucleotides match TRBD1. The CDR3 totals 15 residues. The germline CDR1 and CDR2 sequences are MNHEY and SVGEGT. The ends lost 4 bases at V and 4 bases at J; junction bases unmatched: 6. CDR3 sequence reads: CASSSSGTGGYEQYF. CDR3 coding DNA: TGTGCCAGCAGTTCGTCCGGGACAGGGGGTTACGAGCAGTACTTC.

The CDR3 sequence is CASSRGTSGVYNEQFF. DNA of the CDR3: TGCGCCAGCAGCCGGGGGACTAGCGGGGTGTACAATGAGCAGTTCTTC. This rearrangement joins TRBV4-1 to TRBJ2-1; 13 nucleotides match TRBD2. Trimming removed 4 bases from V and 4 bases from J; junction bases left unmatched: 4. From germline, CDR1 is MGHRA and CDR2 YSYEKL. This CDR3 comprises 16 residues.